This TCR beta chain came from a study of T cell responses to AZD1222 COVID-19 vaccine. Data came from immunoSEQ multiplex PCR; TCRdb stores just in-frame clones and leaves some out. The data contain roughly 150,000 clones, 89% of them singletons. Germline loops: CDR1 MDHEN, CDR2 SYDVKM. The CDR3 extends over 16 amino acids. V lost 6 bases, J lost 4 bases, and 21 bases lay in between. This clonotype was sampled from an adult in good health. Here the sequenced sample was peripheral blood, taken on day 0 of AZD1222 vaccination. The genes are TRBV28 and TRBJ1-1; D unresolved. The CDR3 region is CASSLGRADGSTEAFF. The CDR3 DNA follows: TGTGCCAGCAGCCTCGGGAGGGCCGATGGGAGCACTGAAGCTTTCTTT.